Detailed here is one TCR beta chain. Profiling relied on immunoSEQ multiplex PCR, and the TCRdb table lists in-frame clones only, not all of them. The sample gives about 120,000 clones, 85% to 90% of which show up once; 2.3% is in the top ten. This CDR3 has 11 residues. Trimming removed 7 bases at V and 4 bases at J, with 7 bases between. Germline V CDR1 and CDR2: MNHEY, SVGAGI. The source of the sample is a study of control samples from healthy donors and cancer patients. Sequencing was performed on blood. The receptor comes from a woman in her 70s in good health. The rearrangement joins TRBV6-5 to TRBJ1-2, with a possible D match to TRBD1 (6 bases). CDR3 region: CASIGGYGYTF. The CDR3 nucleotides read TGTGCCAGCATAGGGGGCTATGGCTACACCTTC.